Only a few counts were recorded for the clone carrying this T cell receptor beta chain. Antigen: not known. Molecular barcoding with unique molecular identifiers was used for the TCRbeta library. TCRdb reanalysed the PCR reads using MiXCR and keeps one entry per CDR3 protein. The repertoire includes around 700,000 distinct CDR3 sequences, over 10% of them detected once, and 0.79% sits in the top ten. Deletions cut 1 base from V and 6 bases from J, with 19 bases between. The CDR3 spans 16 residues. The germline V gene encodes CDR1 DFQATT and CDR2 SNEGSKA (reference sequence). These data are taken from a study of T-cell reconstitution after alpha-beta-depleted transplantation in children. General study findings and limits: The study traced high day-60 TCRbeta diversity in some patients to surviving recipient T cells and thymic progenitors.

The clonotype originates from a girl aged 2 to 9 with congenital amegakaryocytic thrombocytopenia, due to receive a stem cell transplant. Sequenced here: PBMCs, sampled before TCRalphabeta/CD19-depleted stem cell transplant. J is TRBJ2-4 and V is TRBV20-1; D is perhaps TRBD1 or TRBD2 (7 bases each). The CDR3 sequence: CSARAGGSRTGNIQYF. In DNA, the CDR3 is TGCAGTGCTAGAGCGGGGGGCTCGCGGACAGGAAACATTCAGTACTTC.